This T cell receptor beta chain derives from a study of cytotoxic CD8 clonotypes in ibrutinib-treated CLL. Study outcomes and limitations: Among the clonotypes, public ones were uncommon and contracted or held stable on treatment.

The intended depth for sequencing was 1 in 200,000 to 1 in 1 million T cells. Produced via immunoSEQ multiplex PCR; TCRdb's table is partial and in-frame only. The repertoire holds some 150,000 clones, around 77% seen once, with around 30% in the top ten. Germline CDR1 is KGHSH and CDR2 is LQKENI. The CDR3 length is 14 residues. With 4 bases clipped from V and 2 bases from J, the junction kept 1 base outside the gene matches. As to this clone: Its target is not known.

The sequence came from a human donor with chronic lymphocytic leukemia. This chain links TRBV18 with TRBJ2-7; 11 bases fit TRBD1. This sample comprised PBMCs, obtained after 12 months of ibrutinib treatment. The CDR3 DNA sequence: TGTGCCAGCTCACTGGACAGGGGGCCCTACGAGCAGTACTTC. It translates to CASSLDRGPYEQYF. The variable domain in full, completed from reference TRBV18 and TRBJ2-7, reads NAGVMQNPRHLVRRRGQEARLRCSPMKGHSHVYWYRQLPEEGLKFMVYLQKENIIDESGMPKERFSAEFPKEGPSILRIQQVVRGDSAAYFCASSLDRGPYEQYFGPGTRLTVT.